This T cell receptor beta chain originates from a study of regulatory T cells in long-lasting Graves disease. Combining iRepertoire HTBI primers with Arm-PCR of CDR3 regions, the authors built TCR beta libraries. From the multiplex PCR reads, TCRdb called clonotypes with MiXCR, one entry per CDR3 protein. The sample lists 300,000 to 400,000 distinct CDR3 sequences, about 18% occurring once. Time point reported: newly diagnosed GD, antithyroid drugs for less than 3 months. Construction of the TCR library relied on RNA isolated from PBMCs. The V gene lost 4 bases and the J gene lost 0 bases, with 16 bases spanning the gap. The germline gives CDR1 SGHAT, CDR2 FQNNGV. The CDR3 loop spans 16 amino acids. This clonotype was recorded at least ten times.

This specimen consisted of peripheral blood mononuclear cells (PBMCs), obtained at new diagnosis, from a patient treated with antithyroid drugs. This TCR came from a female donor with Graves disease. This chain uses TRBV11-2 with TRBJ2-7; D possibly corresponds to TRBD2 (6 bases). The CDR3, as DNA: TGTGCCAGCAGCTCCCCAGGAGGGATGGGCTCCTACGAGCAGTACTTC. Protein: CASSSPGGMGSYEQYF.